The 13 T cell receptor beta chains presented below share a single source sample, sequenced in a study of blood T cell repertoires in COVID-19. Some clones are missing from TCRdb's copy, which holds only in-frame ones; the method was immunoSEQ multiplex PCR. This sample carries under 200,000 clones, 65% to 90% of them seen once, and the ten largest clones take about 1.6%. Sequencing was carried out using peripheral blood. All receptors come from a human donor in a cohort sampled during active COVID-19.

V and J are TRBV28 and TRBJ1-6; D is possibly TRBD1 (6 bases). Looked up from germline, CDR1 is MDHEN and CDR2 is SYDVKM. The V end lost 4 bases, the J end lost 9 bases, and 7 bases lay between the germline ends. This CDR3 is 12 amino acids long. CDR3 sequence reads: CASSYRVSPLHF. The CDR3 DNA follows: TGTGCCAGCAGTTACAGGGTTTCACCCCTCCACTTT.

This chain uses TRBV9 with TRBJ2-7; a weak D match, TRBD1 (6 bases). The V end was cut by 3 bases, the J end by 3 bases, with 13 bases between. Germline V gene data show CDR1 as SGDLS and CDR2 as YYNGEE. This CDR3 is 14 amino acids long. The CDR3 DNA sequence: TGTGCCAGCAGCGCAGTGGACAGAAACTACGAGCAGTACTTC. This sequence encodes CASSAVDRNYEQYF.

This CDR3 is CASSPKGQGRSPLHF. The CDR3 region has the DNA TGTGCCAGCAGCCCCAAGGGACAGGGGAGATCACCCCTCCACTTT. The gene calls are TRBV9 and TRBJ1-6; 10 bases are a match to TRBD1. Germline lookup yields CDR1 SGDLS and CDR2 YYNGEE. This CDR3 contains 15 residues. The junction had 8 bases not matched to a gene; V was cut back by 4 bases and J by 10 bases.

Of note for this clone: Mismatch with germline at one junction end may stem from a read error. This sequence joins TRBV25-1 and TRBJ2-7, with D hard to call. CDR3 size: 11 residues. CDR1 MGHDK and CDR2 SYGVNS come from the germline V gene. The CDR3 sequence: CASSRGQQDHF. DNA of the CDR3: TGTGCCAGCAGTCGAGGTCAGCAAGATCACTTC.

The V gene is TRBV2, the J gene TRBJ1-1; a possible D gene is TRBD1 (5 bases). The CDR3 totals 14 residues. The ends were cut back, 1 base at V and 1 base at J, with 7 bases in the middle. In germline, CDR1 is SNHLY, CDR2 FYNNEI. CDR3 nucleotides: TGTGCCAGCAGTGAAGACAGGCCGAACACTGAAGCTTTCTTT. Its protein is CASSEDRPNTEAFF.

As to this clone: Other DNA sequences from this sample encode an identical CDR3 as well. The chain recombines TRBV29-1 with TRBJ2-7; TRBD1 aligns across 11 bases. The germline V gene encodes CDR1 SQVTM and CDR2 ANQGSEA. V was clipped by 3 bases and J by 3 bases; unmatched bases: 1. There are 13 residues in the CDR3. The CDR3 nucleotides are TGCAGCGTTGAGGGGACAGGGGGCTACGAGCAGTACTTC. Translating it yields CSVEGTGGYEQYF.

The J gene is TRBJ1-2, the V gene TRBV7-2; 9 bases line up with TRBD1. Per the germline V gene, CDR1 is SGHTA and CDR2 is FQGNSA. V was clipped by 5 bases and J by 2 bases; unmatched bases: 9. The CDR3 runs 16 residues. The CDR3 region has the DNA TGTGCCAGCAGCCCGAGACAGGGGGGGTTGAACTATGGCTACACCTTC. Protein product: CASSPRQGGLNYGYTF. Full variable domain (rest looked up from reference TRBV7-2 and TRBJ1-2): GAGVSQSPSNKVTEKGKDVELRCDPISGHTALYWYRQSLGQGLEFLIYFQGNSAPDKSGLPSDRFSAERTGGSVSTLTIQRTQQEDSAVYLCASSPRQGGLNYGYTFGSGTRLTVV.

The chain links TRBV4-3 to TRBJ2-1, with 7 bases aligning to TRBD2. There are 15 residues in the CDR3. In germline, CDR1 is LGHNA, CDR2 YSLEER. J gave up 12 bases and V 0 bases, and 11 bases lay outside the gene matches. CDR3 sequence reads: CASSQDWASGRGQFF. CDR3 in DNA: TGCGCCAGCAGCCAAGATTGGGCTAGCGGCAGAGGGCAGTTCTTC.

The V gene is TRBV6-5, the J gene TRBJ1-2; 8 bases align to TRBD1. In germline, CDR1 is MNHEY, CDR2 SVGAGI. Trimming cost V 6 bases and J 4 bases; bases outside gene matches: 7. The CDR3 consists of 14 residues. The CDR3 DNA reads TGTGCCAGCAGCCTGGACAGGGTGGGCTATGGCTACACCTTC. Its protein is CASSLDRVGYGYTF.

This chain joins TRBV9 and TRBJ2-1; unclear D gene. The CDR3 is 12 residues long. The ends were cut back, 0 bases at V and 7 bases at J, with 5 bases in the middle. Germline lookup yields CDR1 SGDLS and CDR2 YYNGEE. DNA for the CDR3: TGTGCCAGCAGCGTAGTACTGAATGAGCAGTTCTTC. Its protein is CASSVVLNEQFF.

The chain employs TRBV2 and TRBJ2-5; 9 bases map to TRBD1. Trimming at V came to 6 bases and at J to 4 bases, leaving 6 bases not matched to a gene. Germline V gene sequence: CDR1 SNHLY, CDR2 FYNNEI. The CDR3 spans 14 residues. CDR3 residues: CASRSQGALETQYF. DNA of the CDR3: TGTGCCAGCAGGTCACAGGGGGCCTTAGAGACCCAGTACTTC.

This clone has only one observation. The chain carries TRBV25-1 and TRBJ2-6; tentatively, D is TRBD1 (5 bases). Trimming removed 3 bases from V and 2 bases from J, with 11 bases in between. The CDR3 loop spans 16 amino acids. Germline V gene sequence: CDR1 MGHDK, CDR2 SYGVNS. CDR3 residues: CASSDQGRAGANVLTF. In DNA, the CDR3 is TGTGCCAGCAGTGATCAGGGTAGGGCTGGGGCCAACGTCCTGACTTTC. The full variable domain, completed using reference TRBV25-1 and TRBJ2-6, is EADIYQTPRYLVIGTGKKITLECSQTMGHDKMYWYQQDPGMELHLIHYSYGVNSTEKGDLSSESTVSRIRTEHFPLTLESARPSHTSQYLCASSDQGRAGANVLTFGAGSRLTVL.

The V call is TRBV5-1, the J call TRBJ1-3; maybe TRBD1 (6 bases). Germline CDR1 is SGHRS and CDR2 is YFSETQ. This CDR3 contains 15 residues. The V gene lost 5 bases and the J gene lost 0 bases, with 12 bases spanning the gap. The CDR3 region is CASRAQGYSGNTIYF. In DNA form, the CDR3 reads TGCGCCAGCAGGGCACAGGGATACTCTGGAAACACCATATATTTT.